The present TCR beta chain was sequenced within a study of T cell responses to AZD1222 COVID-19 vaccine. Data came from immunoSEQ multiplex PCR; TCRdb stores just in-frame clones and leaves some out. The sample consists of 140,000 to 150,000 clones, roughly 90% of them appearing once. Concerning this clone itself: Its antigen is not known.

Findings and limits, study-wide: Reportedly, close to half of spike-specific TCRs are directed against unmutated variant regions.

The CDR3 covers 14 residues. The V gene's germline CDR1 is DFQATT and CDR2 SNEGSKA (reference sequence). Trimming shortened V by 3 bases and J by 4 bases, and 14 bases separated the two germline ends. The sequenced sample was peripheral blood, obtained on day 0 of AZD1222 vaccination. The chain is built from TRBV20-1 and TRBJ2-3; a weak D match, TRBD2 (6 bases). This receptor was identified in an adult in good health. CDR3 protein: CSASMRGLPDTQYF. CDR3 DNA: TGCAGTGCTAGTATGCGGGGCCTTCCAGATACGCAGTATTTT.